This T cell receptor beta chain was identified in a study of regulatory T cells in long-lasting Graves disease. Noted time point: newly diagnosed GD, antithyroid drugs for less than 3 months. Making the TCR library involved RNA that had been extracted from PBMCs. CDR3 length equals 15 residues. The V gene lost 2 bases and the J gene lost 7 bases, with 15 bases spanning the gap. Germline V gene data show CDR1 as SGHTA and CDR2 as FQGTGA. CDR3-region Arm-PCR and iRepertoire HTBI primers produced the TCR beta libraries. One entry per CDR3 protein, called by TCRdb with MiXCR from the multiplex PCR reads. This table has 400,000 to 500,000 distinct CDR3 sequences, about 15% appearing once. This clonotype has a count of ten or more. These data are also associated with another study on T cells in Graves' hyperthyroidism and ophthalmopathy. That investigation notes: Blood also showed most of the thyroid clonotypes that were expanded above 0.001.

Sequenced material: peripheral blood mononuclear cells (PBMCs), taken at new diagnosis, from a patient treated with antithyroid drugs. The origin of this receptor is a woman between 45 and 60 years old with Graves disease. The chain joins TRBV7-3 to TRBJ2-1, with D perhaps matching TRBD2 (6 bases). CDR3 amino acids: CASSLQGTSGNEQFF. The CDR3 region has the DNA TGTGCCAGCAGCTTACAAGGGACCAGCGGGAATGAGCAGTTCTTC.